These T cell receptor beta chains were read from a single sample in a study of blood T cells in healthy people across ages. MiXCR, applied by TCRdb to the 5' RACE reads, yields one record per CDR3 protein. The sample lists around 1,800,000 distinct CDR3 sequences, around 42% seen once, with roughly 23% in the top ten. The sample was blood. Receptors were obtained from a human donor in good health. The CDR3 runs from the conserved cysteine through the conserved F or W. The D gene is left open where the match is weak. Clone size is shown for a subset of rows, as once, few, many or a class of expanded clone.

j_call v_call d_call clone_size cdr3_aa cdr3_nt
TRBJ2-6 TRBV28 TRBD1 . CASSPDRGNAGANVLTF TGTGCCAGCAGCCCCGACAGGGGGAATGCTGGGGCCAACGTCCTGACTTTC
TRBJ2-3 TRBV7-2 . . CASSLLQAWDTQYF TGTGCCAGCAGCCTGCTGCAGGCCTGGGATACGCAGTATTTT
TRBJ2-7 TRBV20-1 . . CGARDREANEQYF TGCGGTGCTAGAGACAGGGAGGCTAACGAGCAGTACTTC
TRBJ1-2 TRBV7-9 . . CASSPGAAINYGYTF TGTGCCAGCAGCCCTGGGGCAGCTATTAACTATGGCTACACCTTC
TRBJ2-7 TRBV7-3 . few CASSLNPGTIYEQYF TGTGCCAGCAGCTTAAACCCCGGGACAATCTACGAGCAGTACTTC
TRBJ2-7 TRBV20-1 . . CSARIGGYEQYF TGCAGTGCTAGAATTGGGGGGTACGAGCAGTACTTC
TRBJ2-3 TRBV10-3 . few CATTGWGETDTQYF TGTGCCACAACAGGTTGGGGGGAGACAGATACGCAGTATTTT
TRBJ1-2 TRBV29-1 TRBD1 few CSTGTGDDYTF TGCAGCACCGGGACAGGGGATGACTACACCTTC
TRBJ2-7 TRBV2 . . CASSEAGSSGEQYF TGTGCCAGCAGTGAGGCAGGGTCGTCCGGGGAGCAGTACTTC
TRBJ1-2 TRBV28 . . CASSPTVSGSYGYTF TGTGCCAGCAGTCCGACGGTTTCAGGGTCCTATGGCTACACCTTC
TRBJ2-7 TRBV2 . few CASSPVDSTYEQYF TGTGCCAGCAGTCCCGTTGACAGTACCTACGAGCAGTACTTC
TRBJ2-3 TRBV3-1 . few CVSSLDGRSADTQYF TGTGTCAGCAGCCTCGACGGCAGGTCGGCAGATACGCAGTATTTT
TRBJ2-7 TRBV27 . once CASSPRQGLRGNEQYF TGTGCCAGCAGTCCCCGGCAGGGATTAAGGGGTAACGAGCAGTACTTC
TRBJ1-2 TRBV24-1 . . CATRVGWNHNYGYTF TGTGCCACCAGGGTAGGGTGGAACCATAACTATGGCTACACCTTC
TRBJ2-1 TRBV4-2 . . CASCGGLTSDEQFF TGTGCCAGCTGTGGAGGATTAACCAGCGATGAGCAGTTCTTC
TRBJ2-3 TRBV12-3/TRBV12-4 TRBD2 many CASSPRSGGTDTQYF TGTGCCAGCAGCCCAAGGAGCGGGGGCACAGATACGCAGTATTTT
TRBJ1-1 TRBV7-9 . . CASSPGLDNGPNTEAFF TGTGCCAGCAGCCCAGGGCTCGATAATGGACCGAACACTGAAGCTTTCTTT
TRBJ2-3 TRBV6-1 TRBD1 . CASSEEDRVPQYF TGTGCCAGCAGTGAGGAAGACAGGGTGCCGCAGTATTTT
TRBJ2-1 TRBV7-9 . . CASSSTHGGGHYNEQFF TGTGCCAGCAGCTCGACCCACGGTGGGGGGCACTACAATGAGCAGTTCTTC
TRBJ2-7 TRBV20-1 . . CSARGRVREQYF TGCAGTGCTAGGGGTAGGGTACGGGAGCAGTACTTC
TRBJ2-7 TRBV10-3 TRBD2 . CAISGGSGASSYEQYF TGTGCCATCAGTGGCGGTAGCGGGGCGAGCTCCTACGAGCAGTACTTC
TRBJ2-6 TRBV5-1 . few CASSAYLQSWAGANVLTF TGCGCCAGCAGCGCCTACCTTCAGAGCTGGGCTGGGGCCAACGTCCTGACTTTC
TRBJ1-4 TRBV28 TRBD1 few CASSLTTGGLFF TGTGCCAGCAGTTTAACGACAGGGGGTCTGTTTTTT
TRBJ2-7 TRBV28 . few CASSYDGISYEQYF TGTGCCAGCAGTTACGACGGAATCTCCTACGAGCAGTACTTC
TRBJ2-3 TRBV11-1 TRBD2 few CASSLKRLATSTDTQYF TGTGCCAGCAGTTTAAAGCGACTAGCAACGAGCACAGATACGCAGTATTTT
TRBJ2-4 TRBV15 . few CATRGRSGLSILAKNIQYF TGTGCCACCAGGGGCAGGAGCGGGCTGAGCATTCTAGCCAAAAACATTCAGTACTTC
TRBJ2-5 TRBV15 . . CATSRDFELQETQYF TGTGCCACCAGCAGAGATTTCGAACTCCAAGAGACCCAGTACTTC
TRBJ2-6 TRBV12-3/TRBV12-4 . . CASSPVGHPAWANVLTF TGTGCCAGCAGCCCCGTGGGACACCCTGCTTGGGCCAACGTCCTGACTTTC
TRBJ2-6 TRBV4-3 TRBD1 . CTSSSMGQGYLGSTEGANVLTF TGCACCAGCAGCTCAATGGGACAGGGGTATTTAGGCTCTACGGAAGGGGCCAACGTCCTGACTTTC
TRBJ2-7 TRBV6-2/TRBV6-3 TRBD1 few CASSYGGQISEQYF TGTGCCAGCAGTTACGGGGGACAGATAAGCGAGCAGTACTTC
TRBJ1-2 TRBV12-3/TRBV12-4 . . CASKGSRLPNYGYTF TGTGCCAGCAAAGGATCACGTCTCCCTAACTATGGCTACACCTTC
TRBJ2-5 TRBV20-1 . . CSAMLSGVKTQYF TGCAGTGCTATGCTTTCGGGGGTAAAGACCCAGTACTTC
TRBJ2-7 TRBV15 TRBD1 . CATSRVPYRGTDEQYF TGTGCCACCAGCAGAGTTCCGTACAGGGGAACTGACGAGCAGTACTTC
TRBJ2-1 TRBV7-6 . . CASSLVPGGIYNEQFF TGTGCCAGCAGCTTAGTACCCGGGGGCATCTACAATGAGCAGTTCTTC
TRBJ2-7 TRBV29-1 . many CSVGRTSYEQYF TGCAGCGTTGGCAGAACCTCCTACGAGCAGTACTTC
TRBJ1-2 TRBV5-1 . . CASSAGRTYGYTF TGCGCCAGCAGCGCGGGACGTACCTATGGCTACACCTTC
TRBJ2-3 TRBV7-9 TRBD2 . CASIASGTSGSTDTQYF TGTGCCAGCATCGCTTCAGGGACTAGCGGGAGCACAGATACGCAGTATTTT
TRBJ1-2 TRBV6-2/TRBV6-3 . few CASSQRVGGDYGYTF TGTGCCAGCAGCCAACGTGTTGGAGGGGACTATGGCTACACCTTC
TRBJ1-2 TRBV6-5 . few CASSYFFGLPDSDPLYGYTF TGTGCCAGCAGTTATTTTTTCGGTTTACCGGACAGCGACCCTTTGTATGGCTACACCTTC
TRBJ2-3 TRBV14 . few CASSFDPQGTQYF TGTGCCAGCAGCTTCGACCCGCAGGGTACGCAGTATTTT
TRBJ1-1 TRBV29-1 . few CSVVTGSTFFAFF TGCAGCGTTGTAACCGGGAGTACTTTCTTTGCTTTCTTT
TRBJ2-1 TRBV4-3 TRBD2 . CASSPRGSGGANEQFF TGCGCCAGCAGCCCCAGGGGTAGCGGGGGAGCCAATGAGCAGTTCTTC
TRBJ1-1 TRBV27 . . CASRPTGKIDAEAFF TGTGCCAGCAGACCCACAGGGAAGATAGACGCTGAAGCTTTCTTT
TRBJ2-4 TRBV12-3/TRBV12-4 . . CASSLREAADTRIDIQYF TGTGCCAGCAGTTTACGGGAAGCGGCCGACACTCGAATTGACATTCAGTACTTC
TRBJ1-4 TRBV7-2 . . CASSSGGGYEKLFF TGTGCCAGCAGCTCCGGGGGAGGATATGAAAAACTGTTTTTT
TRBJ2-3 TRBV25-1 . . CASSDQAVITDTQYF TGTGCCAGCAGTGACCAGGCAGTGATCACAGATACGCAGTATTTT
TRBJ2-7 TRBV2 . . CASTGADEQYF TGTGCCAGCACCGGGGCGGACGAGCAGTACTTC
TRBJ2-7 TRBV7-9 . few CASSLIKGSSYEQYF TGTGCCAGCAGCTTAATTAAGGGAAGCTCCTACGAGCAGTACTTC